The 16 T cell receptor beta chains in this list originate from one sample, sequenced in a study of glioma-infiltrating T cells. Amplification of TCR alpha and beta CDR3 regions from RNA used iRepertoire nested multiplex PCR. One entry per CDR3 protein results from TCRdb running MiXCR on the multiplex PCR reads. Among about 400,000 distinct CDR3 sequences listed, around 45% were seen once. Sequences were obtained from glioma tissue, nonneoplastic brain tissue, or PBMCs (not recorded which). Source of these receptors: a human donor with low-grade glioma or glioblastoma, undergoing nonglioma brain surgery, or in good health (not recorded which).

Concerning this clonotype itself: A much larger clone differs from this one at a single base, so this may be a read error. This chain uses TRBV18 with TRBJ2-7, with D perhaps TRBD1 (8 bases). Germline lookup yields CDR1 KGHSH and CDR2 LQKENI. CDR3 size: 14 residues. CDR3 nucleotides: TGTGCCATCTCACGAGCGGGACAGGCCTACGAGCAGTACTTC. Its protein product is CAISRAGQAYEQYF. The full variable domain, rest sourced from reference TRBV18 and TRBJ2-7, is NAGVMQNPRHLVRRRGQEARLRCSPMKGHSHVYWYRQLPEEGLKFMVYLQKENIIDESGMPKERFSAEFPKEGPSILRIQQVVRGDSAAYFCAISRAGQAYEQYFGPGTRLTVT.

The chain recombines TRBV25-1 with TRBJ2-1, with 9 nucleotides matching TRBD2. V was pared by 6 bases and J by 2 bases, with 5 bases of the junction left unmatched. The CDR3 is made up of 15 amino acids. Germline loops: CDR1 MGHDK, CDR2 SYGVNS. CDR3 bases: TGTGCCAGCAGACCAGCGGGAGGCGCCTACAATGAGCAGTTCTTC. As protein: CASRPAGGAYNEQFF.

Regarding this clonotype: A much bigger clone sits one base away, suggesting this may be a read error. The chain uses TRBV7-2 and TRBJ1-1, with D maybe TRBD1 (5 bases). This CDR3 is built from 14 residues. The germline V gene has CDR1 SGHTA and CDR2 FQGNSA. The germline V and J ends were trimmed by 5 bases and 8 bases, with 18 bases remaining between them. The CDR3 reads CASSGRGSGREAFF. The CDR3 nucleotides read TGTGCCAGCAGCGGTCGGGGGAGCGGTCGGGAAGCTTTCTTT.

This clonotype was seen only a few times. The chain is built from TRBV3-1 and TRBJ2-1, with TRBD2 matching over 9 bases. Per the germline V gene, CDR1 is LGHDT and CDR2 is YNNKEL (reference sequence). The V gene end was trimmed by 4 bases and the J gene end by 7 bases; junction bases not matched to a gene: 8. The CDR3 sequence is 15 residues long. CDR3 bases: TGTGCCAGCAGCCTTAGCGGGAGCTTTGGGAATGAGCAGTTCTTC. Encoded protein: CASSLSGSFGNEQFF.

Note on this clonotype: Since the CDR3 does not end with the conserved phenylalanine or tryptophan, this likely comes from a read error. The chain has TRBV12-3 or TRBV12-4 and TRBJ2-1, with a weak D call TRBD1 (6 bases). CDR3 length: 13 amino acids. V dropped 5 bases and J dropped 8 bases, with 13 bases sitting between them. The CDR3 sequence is CASSTQGWDEQFL. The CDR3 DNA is TGTGCCAGCAGTACCCAGGGGTGGGATGAGCAGTTCCTC.

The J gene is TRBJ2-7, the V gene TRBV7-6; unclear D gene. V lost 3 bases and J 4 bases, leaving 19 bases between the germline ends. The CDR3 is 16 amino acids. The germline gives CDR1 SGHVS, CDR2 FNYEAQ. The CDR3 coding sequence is TGTGCCAGCAGCTTGGGCCTGGGGTATTTGAGGTACGAGCAGTACTTC. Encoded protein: CASSLGLGYLRYEQYF. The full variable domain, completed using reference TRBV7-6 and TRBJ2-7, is GAGVSQSPRYKVTKRGQDVALRCDPISGHVSLYWYRQALGQGPEFLTYFNYEAQQDKSGLPNDRFSAERPEGSISTLTIQRTEQRDSAMYRCASSLGLGYLRYEQYFGPGTRLTVT.

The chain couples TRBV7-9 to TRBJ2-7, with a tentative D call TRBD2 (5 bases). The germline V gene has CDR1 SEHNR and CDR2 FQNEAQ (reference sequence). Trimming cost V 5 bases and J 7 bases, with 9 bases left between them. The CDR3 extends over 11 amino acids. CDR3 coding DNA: TGTGCCAGCAGCGTAGGGAGTGAGCAGTACTTC. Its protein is CASSVGSEQYF.

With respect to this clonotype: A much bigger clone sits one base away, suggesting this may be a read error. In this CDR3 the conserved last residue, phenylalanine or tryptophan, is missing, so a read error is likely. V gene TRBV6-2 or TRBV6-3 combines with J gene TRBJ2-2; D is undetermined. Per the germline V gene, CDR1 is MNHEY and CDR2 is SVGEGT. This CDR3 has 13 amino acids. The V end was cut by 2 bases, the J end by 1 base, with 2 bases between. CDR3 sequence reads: CASSYVNTGELFL. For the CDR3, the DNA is TGTGCCAGCAGTTACGTGAACACCGGGGAGCTGTTTCTT.

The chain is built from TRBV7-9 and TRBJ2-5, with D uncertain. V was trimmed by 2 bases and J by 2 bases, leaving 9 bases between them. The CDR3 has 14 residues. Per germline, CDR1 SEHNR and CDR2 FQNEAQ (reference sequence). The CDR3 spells CASSLMSDQETQYF. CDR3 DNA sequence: TGTGCCAGCAGCTTAATGTCAGATCAAGAGACCCAGTACTTC.

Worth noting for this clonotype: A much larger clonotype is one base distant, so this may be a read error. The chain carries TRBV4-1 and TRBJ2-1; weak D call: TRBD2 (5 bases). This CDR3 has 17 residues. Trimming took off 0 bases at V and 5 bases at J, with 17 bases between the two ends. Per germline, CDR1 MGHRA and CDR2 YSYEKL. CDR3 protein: CASSQEIRTGSNNEQFF. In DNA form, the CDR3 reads TGCGCCAGCAGCCAAGAAATCCGGACTGGGTCGAACAATGAGCAGTTCTTC.

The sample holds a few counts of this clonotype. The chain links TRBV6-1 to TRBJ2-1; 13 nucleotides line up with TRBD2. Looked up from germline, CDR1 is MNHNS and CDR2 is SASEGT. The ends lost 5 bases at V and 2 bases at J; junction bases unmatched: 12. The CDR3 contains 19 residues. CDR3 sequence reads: CASSLLGLAGVQTYNEQFF. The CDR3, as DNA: TGTGCCAGCAGTTTACTCGGACTAGCGGGAGTCCAGACCTACAATGAGCAGTTCTTC.

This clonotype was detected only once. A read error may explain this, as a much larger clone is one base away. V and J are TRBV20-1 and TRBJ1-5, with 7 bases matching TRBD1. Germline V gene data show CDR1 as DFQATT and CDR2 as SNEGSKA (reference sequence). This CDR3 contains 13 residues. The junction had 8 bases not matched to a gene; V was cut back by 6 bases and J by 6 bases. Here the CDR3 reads CSAATGVSQPQHF. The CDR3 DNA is TGCAGTGCGGCTACAGGGGTAAGTCAGCCCCAGCATTTT.

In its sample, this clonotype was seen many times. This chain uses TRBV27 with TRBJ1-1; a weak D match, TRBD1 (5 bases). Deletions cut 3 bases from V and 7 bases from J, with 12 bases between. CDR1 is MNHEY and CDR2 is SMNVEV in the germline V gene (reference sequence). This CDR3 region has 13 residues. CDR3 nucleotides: TGTGCCAGCAGTTTGGGTCAGGGCGTTGAAGCTTTCTTT. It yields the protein CASSLGQGVEAFF.

CDR3 region: CASSLGTKAVSYNEQFF. As DNA, the CDR3 is TGTGCCAGCAGCTTAGGAACTAAAGCGGTATCTTACAATGAGCAGTTCTTC. The chain recombines TRBV7-9 with TRBJ2-1; D is possibly TRBD2 (5 bases). Trimming shortened V by 1 base and J by 4 bases, and 17 bases separated the two germline ends. The germline V gene encodes CDR1 SEHNR and CDR2 FQNEAQ (reference sequence). The CDR3 length is 17 residues.

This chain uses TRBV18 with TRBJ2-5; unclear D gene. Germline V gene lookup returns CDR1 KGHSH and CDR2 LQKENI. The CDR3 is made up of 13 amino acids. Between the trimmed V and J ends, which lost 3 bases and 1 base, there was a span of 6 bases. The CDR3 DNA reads TGTGCCAGCTCACCCCCGGGCCAAGAGACCCAGTACTTC. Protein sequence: CASSPPGQETQYF. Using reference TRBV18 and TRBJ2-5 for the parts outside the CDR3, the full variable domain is NAGVMQNPRHLVRRRGQEARLRCSPMKGHSHVYWYRQLPEEGLKFMVYLQKENIIDESGMPKERFSAEFPKEGPSILRIQQVVRGDSAAYFCASSPPGQETQYFGPGTRLLVL.

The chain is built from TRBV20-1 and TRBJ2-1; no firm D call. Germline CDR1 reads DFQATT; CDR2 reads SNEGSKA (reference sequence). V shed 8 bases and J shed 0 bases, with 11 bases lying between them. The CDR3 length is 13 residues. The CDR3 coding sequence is TGCAGTACACCCGGCCCCTCCTACAATGAGCAGTTCTTC. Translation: CSTPGPSYNEQFF.